These 18 T cell receptor beta chains were all obtained from the same sample, sequenced in a study of blood T cell repertoires in COVID-19 (dated by TCRdb to the early 2020s). Libraries were constructed by the immunoSEQ multiplex PCR assay. What TCRdb holds here is the immuneACCESS table cut down to in-frame rearrangements. Part of the clones is not present; checked against another copy, under half of the missing clones reflect an unresolved V gene, and the others are unexplained. Counted in this sample were hundreds of thousands of clones; 80% to 85% of them appeared once. Roughly 12% of the sample lies in the top ten. The sequenced sample was peripheral blood. The receptors were sampled from a woman in her sixties with active or convalescent COVID-19.

The chain couples TRBV6-5 to TRBJ1-2, with 8 bases fitting TRBD1. Germline CDR1 reads MNHEY; CDR2 reads SVGAGI. The junction had 13 bases not matched to a gene; V was cut back by 2 bases and J by 8 bases. The CDR3 covers 16 residues. The CDR3: CASSYQPTGVLEGYTF. CDR3 bases: TGTGCCAGCAGTTACCAACCGACAGGGGTTCTTGAAGGCTACACCTTC.

The chain combines TRBV19 with TRBJ1-6, with D perhaps TRBD1 (6 bases). CDR1 and CDR2 (germline): LNHDA, SQIVND (reference sequence). Trimming shortened V by 3 bases and J by 9 bases, and 15 bases separated the two germline ends. The CDR3 sequence is 15 residues long. CDR3 protein: CASSMGPRGASPLHF. The CDR3 DNA sequence: TGTGCCAGTAGTATGGGGCCCCGGGGGGCTTCACCCCTCCACTTT.

The table lists this clone with a few counts. Distinct nucleotide sequences in the sample also encode this CDR3. The rearrangement links TRBV5-1 to TRBJ2-7; 9 nucleotides match TRBD1. Germline V gene lookup returns CDR1 SGHRS and CDR2 YFSETQ. Trimming took 4 bases from V and 4 from J; bases not matched to a gene: 6. The CDR3 has 14 amino acids. The CDR3 loop reads CASSTTGQGYEQYF. CDR3 coding DNA: TGCGCCAGCAGCACTACGGGACAGGGATACGAGCAGTACTTC.

The V call is TRBV19, the J call TRBJ1-2; 8 bases are shared with TRBD1. J was trimmed by 4 bases and V by 6 bases; bases with no gene match: 7. Germline CDR1 reads LNHDA; CDR2 reads SQIVND (reference sequence). This CDR3 is 14 amino acids long. The CDR3 loop reads CASSRSDRAYGYTF. CDR3 in DNA: TGTGCCAGTAGCAGATCGGACAGGGCCTATGGCTACACCTTC.

The rearrangement uses TRBV12-5 and TRBJ2-6; TRBD1 matches 7 bases. The V gene's germline CDR1 is LGHNT and CDR2 FRNRAP. V was clipped by 5 bases and J by 0 bases; unmatched bases: 4. The CDR3 is made up of 16 amino acids. Written as DNA, the CDR3 is TGTGCTAGTGGTCAGGGGACAGTCTCTGGGGCCAACGTCCTGACTTTC. It codes for CASGQGTVSGANVLTF.

As for this clone: The same CDR3 is also encoded by other DNA sequences in this sample. CDR3 amino acids: CASSASGGFTYEQYF. The DNA for the CDR3 is TGTGCCAGCAGCGCCAGCGGGGGGTTCACCTACGAGCAGTACTTC. This chain joins TRBV9 and TRBJ2-7; 9 bases match TRBD2. CDR1 is SGDLS, CDR2 YYNGEE, per germline. The J segment lost 2 bases and the V segment lost 3 bases, leaving 6 bases of the junction unmatched. The CDR3 is made up of 15 amino acids.

The chain uses TRBV7-9 and TRBJ1-1; a possible D gene is TRBD1 (5 bases). V dropped 0 bases and J dropped 1 base, with 6 bases sitting between them. Germline V CDR1 and CDR2: SEHNR, FQNEAQ (reference sequence). The CDR3 has 14 amino acids. CDR3 region: CASSLAGGNTEAFF. CDR3 DNA sequence: TGTGCCAGCAGCTTAGCGGGGGGGAACACTGAAGCTTTCTTT.

This rearrangement joins TRBV5-1 to TRBJ1-3, with D maybe TRBD1 (5 bases). CDR1 and CDR2 from the germline V gene are SGHRS and YFSETQ. V was trimmed by 0 bases and J by 2 bases, leaving 9 bases between them. The length of the CDR3 is 15 residues. The CDR3 DNA is TGCGCCAGCAGCTTGGCGGGAGGGGCTGGAAACACCATATATTTT. Residues: CASSLAGGAGNTIYF. The full variable domain, with the rest looked up from reference TRBV5-1 and TRBJ1-3, is KAGVTQTPRYLIKTRGQQVTLSCSPISGHRSVSWYQQTPGQGLQFLFEYFSETQRNKGNFPGRFSGRQFSNSRSEMNVSTLELGDSALYLCASSLAGGAGNTIYFGEGSWLTVV.

This clone was picked up a small number of times. The gene calls are TRBV4-1 and TRBJ1-2; D is ambiguous. The length of the CDR3 is 16 residues. Deletions cut 1 base from V and 8 bases from J, with 20 bases between. Germline CDR1 is MGHRA and CDR2 is YSYEKL. In DNA form, the CDR3 reads TGCGCCAGCAGCCAAGTAAGTCCCCCGGGAAAAAGAGGCTACACCTTC. Translation gives CASSQVSPPGKRGYTF.

The V gene is TRBV10-3, the J gene TRBJ1-3; 11 nucleotides match TRBD1. The CDR3 has 17 residues. V gave up 10 bases and J gave up 3 bases; unmatched junction bases: 14. Germline CDR1 is ENHRY and CDR2 is SYGVKD. The CDR3 spells CATMGQGGRSVGNTIYF. CDR3 nucleotides: TGTGCCACTATGGGACAGGGGGGGCGATCAGTTGGAAACACCATATATTTT.

The chain carries TRBV12-3 or TRBV12-4 and TRBJ1-5; D unresolved. V lost 3 bases and J lost 3, with 6 bases in between. The CDR3 extends over 13 amino acids. The CDR3 sequence is CASSFGFNQPQHF. The CDR3 DNA reads as TGTGCCAGCAGTTTCGGTTTCAATCAGCCCCAGCATTTT.

The chain joins TRBV5-4 to TRBJ1-6; a weak D match, TRBD1 (5 bases). The germline V and J ends were trimmed by 5 bases and 10 bases, with 16 bases remaining between them. CDR1 SGHNT and CDR2 YYREEE come from the germline V gene (reference sequence). This CDR3 contains 14 residues. CDR3 sequence: CASSPPGGESPLHF. CDR3 nucleotide sequence: TGTGCCAGCAGTCCCCCGGGGGGAGAGTCACCCCTCCACTTT. Supplemented by reference TRBV5-4 and TRBJ1-6, the full variable domain reads ETGVTQSPTHLIKTRGQQVTLRCSSQSGHNTVSWYQQALGQGPQFIFQYYREEENGRGNFPPRFSGLQFPNYSSELNVNALELDDSALYLCASSPPGGESPLHFGNGTRLTVT.

The chain carries TRBV9 and TRBJ1-6; no clear D gene. Trimming removed 0 bases at V and 7 bases at J, with 17 bases between. The CDR3 totals 17 residues. The germline V gene encodes CDR1 SGDLS and CDR2 YYNGEE. The CDR3 nucleotides read TGTGCCAGCAGCGTAGGGAAGTCGTGGGCCCAAAATTCACCCCTCCACTTT. Protein sequence: CASSVGKSWAQNSPLHF.

This chain uses TRBV30 with TRBJ1-5; D is possibly TRBD1 (5 bases). V lost 2 bases, J lost 6 bases, and 11 bases lay in between. CDR1 is GTSNPN, CDR2 SVGIG, per germline (reference sequence). The CDR3 covers 13 residues. For the CDR3, the DNA is TGTGCCTGGAGTAGGGGTTACAGTCAGCCCCAGCATTTT. The encoded protein is CAWSRGYSQPQHF.

The rearrangement uses TRBV7-8 and TRBJ1-3; 7 nucleotides match TRBD1. CDR3 length: 16 amino acids. Germline assignment: CDR1 SGHVS and CDR2 FQNEAQ. With 3 bases clipped from V and 1 base from J, the junction kept 6 bases outside the gene matches. The CDR3 nucleotides read TGTGCCAGCAGCTTGGTGACAGGGCTTTCTGGAAACACCATATATTTT. Its translation: CASSLVTGLSGNTIYF.

This clone was counted between two and nine times. This sequence joins TRBV7-9 and TRBJ1-2; TRBD1 agrees at 9 bases. The CDR3 runs to 14 residues. Trimming removed 5 bases from V and 5 bases from J; junction bases left unmatched: 6. Looked up from germline, CDR1 is SEHNR and CDR2 is FQNEAQ (reference sequence). Here the CDR3 DNA reads TGTGCCAGCAGCCAGGACAGGGGTGGGTATGGCTACACCTTC. Translating gives CASSQDRGGYGYTF.

The V and J genes are TRBV7-9 and TRBJ2-5; TRBD2 matches 7 bases. The germline V gene encodes CDR1 SEHNR and CDR2 FQNEAQ (reference sequence). Trimming took 5 bases from V and 5 from J; bases not matched to a gene: 8. The CDR3 is 14 amino acids. CDR3 DNA: TGTGCCAGCAGCGCCCCCGGGGGGTGGGAGACCCAGTACTTC. Translated, it gives CASSAPGGWETQYF.

V gene TRBV12-2 combines with J gene TRBJ2-3; the table assigns TRBD2, which was not confirmed against the DNA. TRBV12-2 is a pseudogene. The CDR3 is made up of 12 amino acids. Here the CDR3 reads CASRLPLWPGGF. The CDR3 DNA is TGTGCAAGTCGCCTTCCCTTATGGCCGGGGGGTTTT.